This T cell receptor beta chain emerged from a study of human T cells and chemical hapten exposure. It was from unfractionated whole blood that total RNA was extracted. The library labeled individual cDNA molecules by adding unique molecular identifiers to them. TCRdb analysed the 5' RACE reads with MiXCR anew, one entry per CDR3 protein. The table lists more than 60,000 distinct CDR3 sequences, approximately 16% of them singletons. This clonotype has more than one count but fewer than ten. This CDR3 comprises 13 residues. V was pared by 6 bases and J by 0 bases, with 7 bases between. Looked up from germline, CDR1 is MNHEY and CDR2 is SMNVEV (reference sequence).

The sequence was collected from a female donor in good health. The chain couples TRBV27 to TRBJ2-3; D not resolved. CDR3 residues: CASRLTSTDTQYF. The CDR3 DNA sequence: TGTGCCAGCAGGCTGACTAGCACAGATACGCAGTATTTT.